This entry lists 6 T cell receptor beta chains sequenced from one sample in a study of T cells in Graves' hyperthyroidism and ophthalmopathy (dated by TCRdb to the late 2010s). Library generation was performed with multiplex PCR. Sequencer: Illumina HiSeq 2000. The TCR beta CDR3 regions were amplified from the RNA transcripts. For the first round of RT-PCR on the TCR CDR3, the HTBI primer set was used together with the Qiagen OneStep RT-PCR kit. TCRdb reprocessing: public reads trimmed at Q25 with fastp, clones called with MiXCR, in-frame beta chains kept. Rows matching on CDR3 protein sequence are summarized as one entry with the most common DNA and genes. The sample table shows hundreds of thousands of distinct CDR3 sequences, and more than 12% are seen once. The ten largest clonotypes hold about an eighth of the sample. The sequencing sample was made of blood. The receptor source for this set is a woman aged 45-65 years with Graves' ophthalmopathy.

This clonotype was observed many times. The gene calls are TRBV28 and TRBJ1-6; D may be TRBD1 (5 bases). This CDR3 is 14 amino acids long. CDR1 and CDR2 from the germline V gene are MDHEN and SYDVKM. Trimming pared 5 bases from V and 5 bases from J, leaving 10 bases between. The CDR3 sequence is CASSRDGHNSPLHF. CDR3 nucleotide sequence: TGTGCCAGCAGTCGGGACGGCCATAATTCACCCCTCCACTTT.

This chain connects TRBV5-1 to TRBJ2-2, with unresolved D. The CDR3 loop spans 15 amino acids. V was pared by 1 base and J by 1 base, with 8 bases between. Germline assignment: CDR1 SGHRS and CDR2 YFSETQ. The CDR3 is CASSLYLGNTGELFF. The CDR3 DNA is TGCGCCAGCAGCTTGTACCTCGGGAACACCGGGGAGCTGTTTTTT. The variable domain in full, completed from reference TRBV5-1 and TRBJ2-2, reads KAGVTQTPRYLIKTRGQQVTLSCSPISGHRSVSWYQQTPGQGLQFLFEYFSETQRNKGNFPGRFSGRQFSNSRSEMNVSTLELGDSALYLCASSLYLGNTGELFFGEGSRLTVL.

For this clonotype: Germline is not matched at one junction end, which may reflect a read error. The genes are TRBV20-1 and TRBJ2-1; 12 bases align to TRBD2. Per the germline V gene, CDR1 is DFQATT and CDR2 is SNEGSKA (reference sequence). This CDR3 has 17 amino acids. The CDR3 region has the DNA TGCAGTGCTGGAGACGCCCGACTAGCGGGAGCCACAAATGAGCAGTTCTTC. It specifies CSAGDARLAGATNEQFF.

The chain couples TRBV15 to TRBJ2-7; 7 bases align to TRBD2. V trimming: 1 base; J trimming: 7 bases; junction bases outside the gene matches: 16. Germline V lookup: CDR1 LNHNV, CDR2 YYDKDF (reference sequence). The CDR3 is made up of 17 amino acids. The CDR3 bases are TGTGCCACCAGCAGAGTAGGGACTACGATTTTTCGGGGAGAGCAGTACTTC. Translated, it gives CATSRVGTTIFRGEQYF. The full variable domain, rest sourced from reference TRBV15 and TRBJ2-7, is DAMVIQNPRYQVTQFGKPVTLSCSQTLNHNVMYWYQQKSSQAPKLLFHYYDKDFNNEADTPDNFQSRRPNTSFCFLDIRSPGLGDTAMYLCATSRVGTTIFRGEQYFGPGTRLTVT.

This clonotype has ten or more counts. V gene TRBV28 combines with J gene TRBJ1-5; D perhaps matches TRBD1 (6 bases). The CDR3 spans 14 residues. Germline V gives CDR1 MDHEN, CDR2 SYDVKM. V was shortened by 5 bases and J by 7 bases, with 15 bases between the two germline ends. The CDR3 reads CASSISQGNQPQHF. The CDR3 region has the DNA TGTGCCAGCAGTATATCACAGGGTAACCAGCCCCAGCATTTT. Full variable domain (rest looked up from reference TRBV28 and TRBJ1-5): DVKVTQSSRYLVKRTGEKVFLECVQDMDHENMFWYRQDPGLGLRLIYFSYDVKMKEKGDIPEGYSVSREKKERFSLILESASTNQTSMYLCASSISQGNQPQHFGDGTRLSIL.

In this sample, this clonotype turned up many times. The rearrangement joins TRBV6-6 to TRBJ1-1; D remains unclear. Germline V gene lookup returns CDR1 MNHNY and CDR2 SVGAGI (reference sequence). There are 13 residues in the CDR3. V was cut by 0 bases and J by 8 bases, with 10 bases left in between. The CDR3 loop is CASSYSETAEAFF. CDR3 nucleotides: TGTGCCAGCAGTTACTCGGAGACTGCCGAAGCTTTCTTT.